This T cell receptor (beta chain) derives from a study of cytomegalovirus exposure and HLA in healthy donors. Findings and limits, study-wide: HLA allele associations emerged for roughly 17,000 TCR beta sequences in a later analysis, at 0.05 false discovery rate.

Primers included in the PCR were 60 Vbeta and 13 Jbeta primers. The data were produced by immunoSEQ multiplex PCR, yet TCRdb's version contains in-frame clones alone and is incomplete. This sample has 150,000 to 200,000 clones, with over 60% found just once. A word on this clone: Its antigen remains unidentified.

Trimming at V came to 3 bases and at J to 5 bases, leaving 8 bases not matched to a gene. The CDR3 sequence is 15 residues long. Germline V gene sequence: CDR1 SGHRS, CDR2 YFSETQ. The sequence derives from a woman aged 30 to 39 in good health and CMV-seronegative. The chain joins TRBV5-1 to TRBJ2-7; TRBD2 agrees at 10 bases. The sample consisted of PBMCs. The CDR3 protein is CASSWKLAGNDEQYF. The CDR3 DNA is TGCGCCAGCAGCTGGAAACTAGCGGGAAACGACGAGCAGTACTTC.